The sequence of this TCR beta chain was determined in a study of CD8 T cells in Susac syndrome. With random hexamers, 0.5 to 1 ug RNA was reverse transcribed. MiXCR was run by TCRdb on the immunoSEQ multiplex PCR reads, yielding one entry per CDR3 protein. The sample has around 150,000 distinct CDR3 sequences; around 94% are singletons. J lost 8 bases, V lost 0 bases, and 12 bases had no gene match. The CDR3 length is 15 residues. Germline CDR1 is GTSNPN and CDR2 is SVGIG (reference sequence). The sample taken for sequencing was CD4+ T cells from PBMCs. The source is a human donor in good health. This chain links TRBV30 with TRBJ1-2; TRBD1 matches 7 bases. CDR3 sequence reads: CAWSVVGVTGPGYTF. DNA for the CDR3: TGTGCCTGGAGTGTGGTTGGTGTGACAGGGCCCGGCTACACCTTC.